Described below is a single TCR beta chain sequence and its context. Clones were read by immunoSEQ multiplex PCR, and TCRdb kept only the in-frame ones, dropping some. In the table there are around 2.3 million clones, under 97% of which are singletons. The CDR3 spans 16 residues. Germline-derived CDR1 and CDR2 are SGHTA and FQGNSA. V was trimmed by 6 bases and J by 2 bases, leaving 17 bases between them. These data belong to a study of shared clonotypes between healthy human individuals. From CD4+ cells came CD45RA+ naive and CD45RA-negative memory subsets. The chain links TRBV7-2 to TRBJ1-5; no reliable D call. The specimen was naive CD4+ T cells sorted from blood. Subset meaning: CD45RA+ positively selected. The receptor was derived from a man younger than 35 in good health. This CDR3 reads CASSLMTGSGNQPQHF. In DNA, the CDR3 is TGTGCCAGCAGTCTTATGACGGGGTCTGGCAATCAGCCCCAGCATTTT.